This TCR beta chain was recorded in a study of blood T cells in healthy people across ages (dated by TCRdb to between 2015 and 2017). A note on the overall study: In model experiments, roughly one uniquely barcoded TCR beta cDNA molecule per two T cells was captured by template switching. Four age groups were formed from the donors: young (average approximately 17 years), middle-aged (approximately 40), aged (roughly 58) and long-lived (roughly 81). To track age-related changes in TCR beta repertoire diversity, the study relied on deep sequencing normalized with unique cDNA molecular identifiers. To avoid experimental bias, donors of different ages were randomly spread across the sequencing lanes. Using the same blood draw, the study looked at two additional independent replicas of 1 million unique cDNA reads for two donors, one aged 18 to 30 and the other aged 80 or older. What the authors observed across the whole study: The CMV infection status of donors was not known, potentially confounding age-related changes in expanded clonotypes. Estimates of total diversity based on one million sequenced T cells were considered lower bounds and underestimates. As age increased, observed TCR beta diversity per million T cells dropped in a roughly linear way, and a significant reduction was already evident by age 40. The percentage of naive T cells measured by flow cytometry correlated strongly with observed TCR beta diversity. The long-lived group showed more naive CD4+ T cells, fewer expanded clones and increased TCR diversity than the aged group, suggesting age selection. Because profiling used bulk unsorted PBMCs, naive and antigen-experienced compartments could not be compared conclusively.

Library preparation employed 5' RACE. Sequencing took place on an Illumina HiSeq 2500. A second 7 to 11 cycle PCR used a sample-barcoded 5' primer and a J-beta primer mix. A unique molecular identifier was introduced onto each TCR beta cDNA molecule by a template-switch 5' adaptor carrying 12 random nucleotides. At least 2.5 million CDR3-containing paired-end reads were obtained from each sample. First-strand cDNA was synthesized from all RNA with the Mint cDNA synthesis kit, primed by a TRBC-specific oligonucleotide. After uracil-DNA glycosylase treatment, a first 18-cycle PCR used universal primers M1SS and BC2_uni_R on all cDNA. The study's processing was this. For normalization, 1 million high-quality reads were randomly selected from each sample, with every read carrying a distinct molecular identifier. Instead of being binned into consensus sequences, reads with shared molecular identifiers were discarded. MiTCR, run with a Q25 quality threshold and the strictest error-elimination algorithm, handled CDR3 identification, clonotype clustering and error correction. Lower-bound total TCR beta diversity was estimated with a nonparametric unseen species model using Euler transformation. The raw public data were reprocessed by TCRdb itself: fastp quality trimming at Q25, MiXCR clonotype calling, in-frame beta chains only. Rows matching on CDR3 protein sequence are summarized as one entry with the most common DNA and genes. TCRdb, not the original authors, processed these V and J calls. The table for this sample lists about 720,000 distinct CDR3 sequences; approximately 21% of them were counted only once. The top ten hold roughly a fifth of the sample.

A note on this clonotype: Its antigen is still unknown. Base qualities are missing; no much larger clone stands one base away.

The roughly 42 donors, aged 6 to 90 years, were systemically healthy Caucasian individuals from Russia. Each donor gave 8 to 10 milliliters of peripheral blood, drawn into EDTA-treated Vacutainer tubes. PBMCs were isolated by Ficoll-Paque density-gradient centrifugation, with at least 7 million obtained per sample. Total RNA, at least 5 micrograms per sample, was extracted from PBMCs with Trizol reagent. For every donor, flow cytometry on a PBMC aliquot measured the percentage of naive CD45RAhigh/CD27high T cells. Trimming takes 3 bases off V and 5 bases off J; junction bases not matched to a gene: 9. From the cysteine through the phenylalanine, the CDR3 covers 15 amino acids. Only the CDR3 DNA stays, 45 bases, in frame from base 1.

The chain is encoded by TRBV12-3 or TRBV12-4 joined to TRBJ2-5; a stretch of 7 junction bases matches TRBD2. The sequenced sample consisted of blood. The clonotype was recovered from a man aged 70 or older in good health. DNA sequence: TGTGCCAGCAGTTTGCGGAGGCGGGAGTGGGAGACCCAGTACTTC. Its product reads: CASSLRRREWETQYF.